This TCR beta chain came from a study of monozygotic twins with inflammatory bowel disease. Points from the study as a whole: The results supported no single strong signal or clonotype associated with IBD. Diversity of TCRbeta measured by inverse Simpson was lower in IBD patients than in healthy co-twins.

Without any T cell sorting, total RNA was isolated from whole blood. Germline-derived CDR1 and CDR2 are KGHSH and LQKENI. CDR3 size: 16 residues. Samples each yielded cDNA through eight separate reactions. TCRdb reprocessed the 5' RACE reads; each CDR3 protein has one entry and no DNA is given. Here the sample table reports fewer than 450,000 distinct CDR3 sequences. Comment on this clonotype: Its antigen is currently unknown.

The specimen was blood. The J gene is TRBJ2-3, the V gene TRBV18; TCRdb indicates TRBD2, and absent DNA this call remains unverified. The TCR comes from a human donor with ulcerative colitis or Crohn's disease, or a healthy co-twin of an affected twin (not recorded which). This chain's CDR3 is CASSLTAGVDADTQYF.